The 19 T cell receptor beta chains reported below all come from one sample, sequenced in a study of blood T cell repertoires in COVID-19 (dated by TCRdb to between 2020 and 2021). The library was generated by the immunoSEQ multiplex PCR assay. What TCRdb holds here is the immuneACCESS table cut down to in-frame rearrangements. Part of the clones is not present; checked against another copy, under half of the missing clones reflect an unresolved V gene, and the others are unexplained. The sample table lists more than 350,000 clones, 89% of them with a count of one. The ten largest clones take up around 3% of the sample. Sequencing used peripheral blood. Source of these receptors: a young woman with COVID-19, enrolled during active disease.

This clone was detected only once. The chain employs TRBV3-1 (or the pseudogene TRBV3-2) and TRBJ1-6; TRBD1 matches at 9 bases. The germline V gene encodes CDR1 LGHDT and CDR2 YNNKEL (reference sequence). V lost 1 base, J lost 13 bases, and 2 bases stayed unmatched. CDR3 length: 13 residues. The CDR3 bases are TGTGCCAGCAGCCAAGGAGACAGGGGGCCCCTCCACTTT. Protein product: CASSQGDRGPLHF.

For the CDR3, the DNA is TGTGCCAGCAGTTTCGAGGGATGGGCTAATTCACCCCTCCACTTT. Protein sequence: CASSFEGWANSPLHF. This rearrangement joins TRBV27 to TRBJ1-6; D remains unclear. V lost 3 bases and J lost 6, with 12 bases in between. This CDR3 contains 15 residues. Per germline, CDR1 MNHEY and CDR2 SMNVEV (reference sequence).

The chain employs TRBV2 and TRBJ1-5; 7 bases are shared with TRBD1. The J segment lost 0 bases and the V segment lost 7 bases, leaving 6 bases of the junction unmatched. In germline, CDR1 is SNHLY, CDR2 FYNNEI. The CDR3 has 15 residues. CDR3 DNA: TGTGCCAGCAAACGGGGACAGACTAGCAATCAGCCCCAGCATTTT. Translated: CASKRGQTSNQPQHF.

In nucleotides, the CDR3 is TGTGCCAGCAGTTTTGACAACCAAGAGACCCAGTACTTC. It codes for CASSFDNQETQYF. This sequence joins TRBV6-2 or TRBV6-3 and TRBJ2-5; no clear D. The CDR3 is 13 amino acids. Trimming took off 4 bases at V and 0 bases at J, with 6 bases between the two ends. Looked up from germline, CDR1 is MNHEY and CDR2 is SVGEGT.

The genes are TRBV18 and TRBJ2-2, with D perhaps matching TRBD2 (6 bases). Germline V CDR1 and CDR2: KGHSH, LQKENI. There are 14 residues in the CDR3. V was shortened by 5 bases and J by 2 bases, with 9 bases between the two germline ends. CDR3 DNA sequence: TGTGCCAGCTCATCGACTAGTAACACCGGGGAGCTGTTTTTT. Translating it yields CASSSTSNTGELFF.

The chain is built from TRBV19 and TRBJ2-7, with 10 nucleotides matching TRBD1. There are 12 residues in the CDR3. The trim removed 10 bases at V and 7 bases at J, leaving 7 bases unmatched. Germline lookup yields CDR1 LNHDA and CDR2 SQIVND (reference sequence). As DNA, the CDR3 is TGTGCCACAAGACAGGGGGCGAGGGAGCAGTACTTC. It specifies CATRQGAREQYF. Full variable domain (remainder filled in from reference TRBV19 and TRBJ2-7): DGGITQSPKYLFRKEGQNVTLSCEQNLNHDAMYWYRQDPGQGLRLIYYSQIVNDFQKGDIAEGYSVSREKKESFPLTVTSAQKNPTAFYLCATRQGAREQYFGPGTRLTVT.

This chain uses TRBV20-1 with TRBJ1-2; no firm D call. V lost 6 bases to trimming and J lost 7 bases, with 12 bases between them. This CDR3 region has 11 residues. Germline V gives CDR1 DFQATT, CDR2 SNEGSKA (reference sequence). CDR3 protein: CSASAPSGYTF. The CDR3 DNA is TGCAGTGCCTCTGCTCCCAGTGGCTACACCTTC.

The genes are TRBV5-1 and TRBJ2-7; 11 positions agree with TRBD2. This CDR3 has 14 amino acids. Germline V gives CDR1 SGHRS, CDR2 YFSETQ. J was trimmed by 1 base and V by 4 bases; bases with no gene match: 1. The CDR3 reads CASSPSGGSYEQYF. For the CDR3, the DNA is TGCGCCAGCAGCCCTAGCGGGGGGTCCTACGAGCAGTACTTC.

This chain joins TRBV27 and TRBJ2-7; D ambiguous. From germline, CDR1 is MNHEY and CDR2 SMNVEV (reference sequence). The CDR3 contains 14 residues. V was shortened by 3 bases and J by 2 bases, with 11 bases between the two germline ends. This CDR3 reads CASSFHRRTYEQYF. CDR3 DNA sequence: TGTGCCAGCAGTTTTCACAGACGAACCTACGAGCAGTACTTC.

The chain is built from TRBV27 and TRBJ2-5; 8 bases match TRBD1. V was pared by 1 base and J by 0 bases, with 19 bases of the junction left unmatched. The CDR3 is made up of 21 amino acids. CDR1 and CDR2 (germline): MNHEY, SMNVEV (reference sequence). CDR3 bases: TGTGCCAGCAGTTTATGGAGAATGGCCATTGCGGGACAGGACGACCAAGAGACCCAGTACTTC. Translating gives CASSLWRMAIAGQDDQETQYF.

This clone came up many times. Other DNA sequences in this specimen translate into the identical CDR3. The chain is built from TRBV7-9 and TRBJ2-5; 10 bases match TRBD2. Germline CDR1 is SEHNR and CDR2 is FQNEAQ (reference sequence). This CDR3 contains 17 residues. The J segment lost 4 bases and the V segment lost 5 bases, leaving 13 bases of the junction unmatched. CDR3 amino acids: CASSPRTSGFTGETQYF. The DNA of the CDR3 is TGTGCCAGCAGCCCTCGGACTAGCGGTTTTACCGGAGAGACCCAGTACTTC.

CDR3 sequence: CASSQSVTDTQYF. The CDR3, as DNA: TGTGCCAGCAGTCAGAGCGTCACAGATACGCAGTATTTT. This chain links TRBV12-3 or TRBV12-4 with TRBJ2-3; D is uncertain. The V and J ends lost 5 bases and 2 bases respectively, with 8 bases between them. The CDR3 runs 13 residues.

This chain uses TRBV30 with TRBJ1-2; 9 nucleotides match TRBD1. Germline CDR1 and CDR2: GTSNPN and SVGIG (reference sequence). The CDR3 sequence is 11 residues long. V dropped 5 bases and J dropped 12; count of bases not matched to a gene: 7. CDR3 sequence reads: CAWDRTGENTF. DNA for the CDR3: TGTGCCTGGGATAGGACAGGGGAAAACACCTTC.

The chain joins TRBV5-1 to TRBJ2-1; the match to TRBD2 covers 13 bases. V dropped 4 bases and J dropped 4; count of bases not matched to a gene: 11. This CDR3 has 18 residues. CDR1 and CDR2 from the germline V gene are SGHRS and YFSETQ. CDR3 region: CASSQKLAGGPNYNEQFF. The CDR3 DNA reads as TGCGCCAGCAGCCAAAAACTAGCGGGGGGGCCCAATTACAATGAGCAGTTCTTC.

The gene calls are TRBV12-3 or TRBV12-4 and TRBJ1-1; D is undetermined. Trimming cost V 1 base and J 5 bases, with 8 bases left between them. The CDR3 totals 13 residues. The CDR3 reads CASSLGGRTEAFF. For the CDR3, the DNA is TGTGCCAGCAGTTTAGGAGGGAGAACTGAAGCTTTCTTT.

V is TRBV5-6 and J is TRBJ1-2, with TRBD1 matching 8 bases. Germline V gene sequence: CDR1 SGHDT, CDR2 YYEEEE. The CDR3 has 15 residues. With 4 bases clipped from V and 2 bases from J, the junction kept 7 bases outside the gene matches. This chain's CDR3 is CASSPGTGGNYGYTF. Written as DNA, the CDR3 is TGTGCCAGCAGCCCGGGGACAGGAGGAAACTATGGCTACACCTTC.

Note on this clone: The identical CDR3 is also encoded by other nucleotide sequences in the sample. The CDR3 sequence is CASSYSTGDGTEAFF. CDR3 in DNA: TGTGCCAGCAGTTACTCGACGGGGGATGGGACTGAAGCTTTCTTT. The V call is TRBV6-5, the J call TRBJ1-1; D is perhaps TRBD1 (5 bases). Germline CDR1 MNHEY, CDR2 SVGAGI. The V end lost 0 bases, the J end lost 5 bases, and 13 bases lay between the germline ends. The CDR3 has 15 residues.

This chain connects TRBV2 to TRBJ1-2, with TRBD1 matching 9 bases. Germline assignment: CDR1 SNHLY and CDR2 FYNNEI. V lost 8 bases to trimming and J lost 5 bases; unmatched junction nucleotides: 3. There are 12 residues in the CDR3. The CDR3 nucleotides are TGTGCCAGCCCCGACAGGGGGTATGGCTACACCTTC. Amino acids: CASPDRGYGYTF.

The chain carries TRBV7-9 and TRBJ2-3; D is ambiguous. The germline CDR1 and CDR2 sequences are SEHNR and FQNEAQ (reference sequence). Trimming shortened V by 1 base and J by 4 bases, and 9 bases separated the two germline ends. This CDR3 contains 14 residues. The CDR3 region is CASSLVGVADTQYF. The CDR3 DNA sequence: TGTGCCAGCAGCTTAGTCGGAGTGGCAGATACGCAGTATTTT.